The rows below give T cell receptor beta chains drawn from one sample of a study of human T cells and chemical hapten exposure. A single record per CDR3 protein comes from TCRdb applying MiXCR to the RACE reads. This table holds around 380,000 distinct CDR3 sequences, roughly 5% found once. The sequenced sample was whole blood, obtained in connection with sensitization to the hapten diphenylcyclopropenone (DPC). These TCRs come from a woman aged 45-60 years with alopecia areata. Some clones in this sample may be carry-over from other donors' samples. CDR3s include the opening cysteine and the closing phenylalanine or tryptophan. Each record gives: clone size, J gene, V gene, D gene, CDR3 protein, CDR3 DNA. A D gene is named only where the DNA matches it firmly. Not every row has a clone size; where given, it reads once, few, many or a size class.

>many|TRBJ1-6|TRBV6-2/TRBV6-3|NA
CASGMDGRPSPLHF
TGTGCCAGCGGAATGGACGGCAGACCTTCACCCCTCCACTTT
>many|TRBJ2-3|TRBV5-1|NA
CASSAGAGATVDTQYF
TGCGCCAGCAGCGCGGGCGCGGGCGCGACCGTAGATACGCAGTATTTT
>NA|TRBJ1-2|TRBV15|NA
CATSRAGGADYGYTF
TGTGCCACCAGCAGAGCGGGGGGGGCGGACTATGGCTACACCTTC
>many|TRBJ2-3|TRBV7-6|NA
CASSRLISDTQYF
TGTGCCAGCAGCCGCCTGATTTCAGATACGCAGTATTTT
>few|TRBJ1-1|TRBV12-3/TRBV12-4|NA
CASTPIRYAEAFF
TGTGCCAGCACCCCTATTAGGTACGCTGAAGCTTTCTTT
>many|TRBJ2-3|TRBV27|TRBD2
CASSLHPGGLGLDTQYF
TGTGCCAGCAGTTTACATCCGGGAGGGTTGGGCTTAGATACGCAGTATTTT
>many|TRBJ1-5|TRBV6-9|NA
CASSSQGSNQPQHF
TGTGCCAGCAGTTCCCAGGGTTCCAATCAGCCCCAGCATTTT
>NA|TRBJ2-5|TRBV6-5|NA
CASSPGTRGKTQYF
TGTGCCAGCAGTCCCGGGACCAGAGGCAAGACCCAGTACTTC
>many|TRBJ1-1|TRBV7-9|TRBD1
CASSPRDRGSIFNTEAFF
TGTGCCAGCAGCCCGCGGGACAGGGGGTCGATCTTTAACACTGAAGCTTTCTTT
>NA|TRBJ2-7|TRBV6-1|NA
CASSAGSEQYF
TGTGCCAGCAGTGCAGGGTCCGAGCAGTACTTC
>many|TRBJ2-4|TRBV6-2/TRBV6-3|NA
CASSLSVAKNIQYF
TGTGCCAGTTCCTTAAGCGTGGCCAAAAACATTCAGTACTTC
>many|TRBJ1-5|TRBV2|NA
CASSEKGNQPQHF
TGTGCCAGCAGTGAAAAGGGGAATCAGCCCCAGCATTTT
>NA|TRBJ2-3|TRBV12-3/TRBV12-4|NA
CASSQTSGTRGSDTQYF
TGTGCCAGCAGCCAGACCTCCGGGACTCGAGGGTCAGATACGCAGTATTTT
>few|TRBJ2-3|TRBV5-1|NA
CASRSGTASTDTQYF
TGCGCCAGCAGGTCGGGGACGGCTAGCACAGATACGCAGTATTTT
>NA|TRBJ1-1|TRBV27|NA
CASSSAGNGDTEAFF
TGTGCCAGCAGTTCCGCAGGGAACGGGGACACTGAAGCTTTCTTT
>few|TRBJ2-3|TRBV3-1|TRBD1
CASSPGGSADTQYF
TGTGCCAGCAGCCCAGGGGGCTCCGCAGATACGCAGTATTTT
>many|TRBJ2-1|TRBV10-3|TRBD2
CAISGEPGLARGEQFF
TGTGCCATCAGTGGTGAACCGGGACTAGCTCGCGGTGAGCAGTTCTTC
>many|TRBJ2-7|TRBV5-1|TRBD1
CASSVRTGPYEQYF
TGCGCCAGCAGCGTGAGGACAGGCCCCTACGAGCAGTACTTC
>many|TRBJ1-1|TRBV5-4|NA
CASSITGSAEAFF
TGTGCCAGCAGCATTACAGGGAGCGCTGAAGCTTTCTTT
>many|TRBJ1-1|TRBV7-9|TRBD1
CASSEGQQNTEAFF
TGTGCCAGCAGCGAGGGACAGCAGAACACTGAAGCTTTCTTT
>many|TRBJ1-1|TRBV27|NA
CASSPGTFAEAFF
TGTGCCAGCAGTCCAGGGACGTTCGCTGAAGCTTTCTTT
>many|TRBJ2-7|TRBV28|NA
CASSSRLRPYEQYF
TGTGCCAGCAGTTCCCGGCTCAGGCCCTACGAGCAGTACTTC
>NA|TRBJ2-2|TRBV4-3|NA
CASSQETEGSELFF
TGCGCCAGCAGCCAAGAAACGGAGGGTAGCGAGCTGTTTTTT
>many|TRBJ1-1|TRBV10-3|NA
CAISGTENTEAFF
TGTGCCATCTCTGGCACAGAGAACACTGAAGCTTTCTTT
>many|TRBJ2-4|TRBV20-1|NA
CSARYRGLAKNIQYF
TGCAGTGCTAGATATCGGGGCTTAGCCAAAAACATTCAGTACTTC
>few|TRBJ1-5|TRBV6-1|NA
CASSERDTRQPQHF
TGTGCCAGCAGTGAAAGGGATACCAGGCAGCCCCAGCATTTT
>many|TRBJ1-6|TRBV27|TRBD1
CASSFAGGNSPLHF
TGTGCCAGCAGTTTCGCAGGGGGCAACTCACCCCTCCACTTT
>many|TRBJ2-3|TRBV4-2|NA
CASSQEGVDTQYF
TGTGCCAGCAGCCAAGAGGGCGTAGATACGCAGTATTTT
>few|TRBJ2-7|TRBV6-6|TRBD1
CASRGPGTGTYEQYF
TGTGCCAGCAGGGGGCCCGGGACAGGGACCTACGAGCAGTACTTC
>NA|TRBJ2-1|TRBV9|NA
CASSLMGLAEYNEQFF
TGTGCCAGCAGCTTAATGGGTCTAGCAGAATACAATGAGCAGTTCTTC
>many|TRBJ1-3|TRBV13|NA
CASKAEAGNTIYF
TGTGCCAGCAAAGCAGAGGCTGGAAACACCATATATTTT
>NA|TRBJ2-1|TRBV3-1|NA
CASSQDPASNEQFF
TGTGCCAGCAGCCAAGATCCCGCGAGTAATGAGCAGTTCTTC
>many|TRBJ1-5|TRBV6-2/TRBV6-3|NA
CAAQGSNQPQHF
TGTGCCGCGCAGGGTAGCAATCAGCCCCAGCATTTT
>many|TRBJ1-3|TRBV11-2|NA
CASSTTGRSSGNTIYF
TGTGCCAGCAGCACCACCGGACGGAGCTCTGGAAACACCATATATTTT
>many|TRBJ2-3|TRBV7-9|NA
CASSSDRLTDTQYF
TGTGCCAGCAGCTCCGACAGGCTAACAGATACGCAGTATTTT
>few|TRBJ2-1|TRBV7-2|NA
CASSPRGNSGNEQFF
TGTGCCAGCAGCCCCCGAGGGAACTCAGGGAATGAGCAGTTCTTC
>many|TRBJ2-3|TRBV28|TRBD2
CASSYERGSTDTQYF
TGTGCCAGCAGCTACGAGCGGGGAAGCACAGATACGCAGTATTTT
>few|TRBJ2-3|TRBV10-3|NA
CAISERGGITPRTDTQYF
TGTGCCATCAGTGAAAGGGGTGGCATCACCCCACGCACAGATACGCAGTATTTT
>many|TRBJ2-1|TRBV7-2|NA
CASSSGPGQFF
TGTGCCAGTTCCTCAGGGCCAGGGCAGTTCTTC
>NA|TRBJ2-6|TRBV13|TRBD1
CASSKGQGPVLTF
TGTGCCAGCAGCAAAGGACAGGGGCCCGTCCTGACTTTC
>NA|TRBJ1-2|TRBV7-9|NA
CASSGIPQGQANYGYTF
TGTGCCAGCAGCGGGATCCCACAGGGCCAAGCTAACTATGGCTACACCTTC
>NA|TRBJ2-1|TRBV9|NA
CASSGGSSYNEQFF
TGTGCCAGCAGCGGGGGTAGCTCCTACAATGAGCAGTTCTTC
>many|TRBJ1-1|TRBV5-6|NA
CASGPGRTEAFF
TGTGCCAGCGGCCCAGGAAGGACTGAAGCTTTCTTT
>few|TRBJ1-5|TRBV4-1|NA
CASSQLQIGFNQPQHF
TGCGCCAGCAGCCAACTTCAAATTGGATTCAATCAGCCCCAGCATTTT
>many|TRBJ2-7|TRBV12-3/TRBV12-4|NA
CASSFNRDEQYF
TGTGCCAGCAGTTTTAATCGGGACGAGCAGTACTTC
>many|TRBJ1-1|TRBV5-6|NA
CASSSGTDTEAFF
TGTGCCAGCAGCTCCGGGACTGACACTGAAGCTTTCTTT
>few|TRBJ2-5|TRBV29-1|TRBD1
CSVAWTGSLQETQYF
TGCAGCGTCGCCTGGACAGGGAGCCTTCAAGAGACCCAGTACTTC
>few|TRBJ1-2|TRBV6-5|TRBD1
CASRIDRVHGYTF
TGTGCCAGCAGAATTGACAGGGTTCATGGCTACACCTTC
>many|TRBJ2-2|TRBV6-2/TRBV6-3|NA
CASSYSSPGELFF
TGTGCCAGCAGTTACTCAAGTCCCGGGGAGCTGTTTTTT
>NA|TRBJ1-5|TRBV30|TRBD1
CAWANRGQGPQHF
TGTGCCTGGGCTAACAGGGGCCAAGGGCCCCAGCATTTT
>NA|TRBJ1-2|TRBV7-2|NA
CASSSRQRKNYGYTF
TGTGCCAGCAGCTCGCGACAGCGAAAAAACTATGGCTACACCTTC
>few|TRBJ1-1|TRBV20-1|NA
CSARLPGTVNTEAFF
TGCAGTGCTAGATTGCCCGGGACGGTGAACACTGAAGCTTTCTTT
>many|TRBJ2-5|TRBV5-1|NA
CASSFSRLETQYF
TGCGCCAGCAGCTTTTCAAGATTAGAGACCCAGTACTTC
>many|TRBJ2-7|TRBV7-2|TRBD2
CASSLGIAGTYEQYF
TGTGCCAGCAGCCTGGGGATAGCGGGAACATACGAGCAGTACTTC
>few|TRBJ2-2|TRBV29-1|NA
CSVPGRGIGELFF
TGCAGCGTTCCGGGACGTGGGATCGGGGAGCTGTTTTTT